This T cell receptor (beta chain) was captured in a study of beta chain features in type 1 diabetes. On this clone: Its target is not known.

V lost 0 bases to trimming and J lost 0 bases, with 6 bases between them. The CDR3 contains 14 residues. CDR1 is LGHNA and CDR2 is YSLEER in the germline V gene. Isolated RNA was reverse transcribed in full, so expressed TCRB transcripts were sequenced. Sequenced by immunoSEQ multiplex PCR; TCRdb stores in-frame clones only, minus some. The sample lists hundreds of thousands of clones; about 14% were seen once. Findings and limits, study-wide: For Type 1 diabetes patients, all four CD4+ subsets carried TCRB CDR3s that were moderately but significantly shorter.

The TCR sequence derives from a man aged 18 to 29 with type 1 diabetes. The sample was naive CD4+ T cells from blood. The V and J genes are TRBV4-3 and TRBJ2-7; D not certain. The CDR3 here is CASSQEDDSYEQYF. CDR3 in DNA: TGCGCCAGCAGCCAAGAGGACGACTCCTACGAGCAGTACTTC.